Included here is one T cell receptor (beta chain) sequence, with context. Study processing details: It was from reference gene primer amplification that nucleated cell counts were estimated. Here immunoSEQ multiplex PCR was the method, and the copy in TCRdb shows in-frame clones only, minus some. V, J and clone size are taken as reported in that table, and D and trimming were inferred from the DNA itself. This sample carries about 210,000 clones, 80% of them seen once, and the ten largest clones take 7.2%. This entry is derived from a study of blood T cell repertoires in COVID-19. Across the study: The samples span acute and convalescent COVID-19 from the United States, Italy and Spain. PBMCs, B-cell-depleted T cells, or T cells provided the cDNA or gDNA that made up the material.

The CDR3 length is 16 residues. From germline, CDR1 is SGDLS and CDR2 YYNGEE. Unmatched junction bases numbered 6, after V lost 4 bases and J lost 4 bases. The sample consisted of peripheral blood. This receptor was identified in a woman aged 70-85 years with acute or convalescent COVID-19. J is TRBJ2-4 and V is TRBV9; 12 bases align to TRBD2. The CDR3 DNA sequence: TGTGCCAGCAGCCTTTCGACTAGCGGGGGTAAAAACATTCAGTACTTC. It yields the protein CASSLSTSGGKNIQYF. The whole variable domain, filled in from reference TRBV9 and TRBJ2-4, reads DSGVTQTPKHLITATGQRVTLRCSPRSGDLSVYWYQQSLDQGLQFLIQYYNGEERAKGNILERFSAQQFPDLHSELNLSSLELGDSALYFCASSLSTSGGKNIQYFGAGTRLSVL.